The clone carrying this T cell receptor beta chain was observed a handful of times. Its antigen remains unidentified. Trimming cost V 2 bases and J 5 bases; bases outside gene matches: 5. The CDR3 is 14 amino acids. Germline CDR1 is SGHTA and CDR2 is FQGNSA. These data come from a study of beta chain features in type 1 diabetes. Expressed TCRB transcripts were sequenced, since all the RNA that had been isolated was reverse transcribed. About 4 million reads per sample were averaged for naive, central memory and regulatory samples. Clones were sequenced by immunoSEQ multiplex PCR, and TCRdb holds only the in-frame ones, with some missing. The sample consists of some 110,000 clones, 15% to 20% of them appearing once. A CD45RO/CCR7/CD25/CD127/CD95/CD27 panel sorted naive, central memory, regulatory and stem cell-like memory CD4+ cells. Study-wide results and caveats: Moderate but significant shortening of TCRB CDR3s was recorded in all four CD4+ subsets from Type 1 diabetes patients. HLA influence on TCRB rearrangement stayed unresolved here.

This clonotype was sampled from a man aged 25 to 45 with type 1 diabetes. The rearrangement links TRBV7-2 to TRBJ2-7, with 8 positions matching TRBD2. Material for sequencing was central memory CD4+ T cells from blood. CDR3 sequence: CASSLRGGPHEQYF. The CDR3 bases are TGTGCCAGCAGCTTACGGGGGGGCCCCCACGAGCAGTACTTC.